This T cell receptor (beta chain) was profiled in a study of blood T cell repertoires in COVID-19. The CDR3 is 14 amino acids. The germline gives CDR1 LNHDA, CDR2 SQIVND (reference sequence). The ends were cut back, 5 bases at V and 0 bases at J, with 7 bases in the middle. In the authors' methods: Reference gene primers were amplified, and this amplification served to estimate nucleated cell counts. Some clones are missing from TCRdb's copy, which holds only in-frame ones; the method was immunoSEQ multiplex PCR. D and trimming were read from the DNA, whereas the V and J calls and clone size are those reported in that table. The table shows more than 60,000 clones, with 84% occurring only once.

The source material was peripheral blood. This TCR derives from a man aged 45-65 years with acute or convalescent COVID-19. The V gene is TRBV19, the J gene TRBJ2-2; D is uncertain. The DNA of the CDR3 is TGTGCCAGTAGTGGGCCCGCGAACACCGGGGAGCTGTTTTTT. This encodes CASSGPANTGELFF.